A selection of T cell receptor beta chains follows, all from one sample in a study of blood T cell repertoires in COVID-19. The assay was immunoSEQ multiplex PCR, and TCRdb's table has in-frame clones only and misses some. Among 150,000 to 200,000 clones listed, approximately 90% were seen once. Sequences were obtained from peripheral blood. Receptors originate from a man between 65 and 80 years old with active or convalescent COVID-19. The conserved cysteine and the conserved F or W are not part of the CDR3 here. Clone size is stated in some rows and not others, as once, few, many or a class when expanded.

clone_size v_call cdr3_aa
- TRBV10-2 ASSESSSGRADEQF
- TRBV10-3 AISPGGLSNQPQH
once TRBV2 ASCPGEHTDTQY
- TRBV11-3 ASSFRGTSSYNEQF
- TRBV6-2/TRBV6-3 ASSVLPGTGDPEQF
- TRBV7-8 ASSIAGLETGELF
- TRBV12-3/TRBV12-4 ASSTFYGELF
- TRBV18 ASSPGPGQGASEQF
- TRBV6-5 ASSKLTSANEQY
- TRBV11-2 ASSPGSNQPQH
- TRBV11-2 ASSQGRRETQY
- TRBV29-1 SVEKTGKQGEAF
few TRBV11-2 ASSRGGGSGELF
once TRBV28 ASSTGDRSGGYT
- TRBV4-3 ASSQEDRGRNEQF
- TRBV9 ASSVRDNSGNTIY
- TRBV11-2 ASSPLGQGAAYEQY
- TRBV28 ASRRTGPLANYGYT
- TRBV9 ASSVATVAGELF
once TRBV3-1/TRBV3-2 ASSPGGGPVGELF
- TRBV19 ASSRDRGTGELF
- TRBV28 ASVGTGGYLYEQY
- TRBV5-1 ASSLAGLAAETQY
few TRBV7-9 ASSFGGQVNNEQF
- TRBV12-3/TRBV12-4 ASSFGGPEAF
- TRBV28 ASTAPGQSYEQY
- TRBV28 ASSLLYSGNTIY